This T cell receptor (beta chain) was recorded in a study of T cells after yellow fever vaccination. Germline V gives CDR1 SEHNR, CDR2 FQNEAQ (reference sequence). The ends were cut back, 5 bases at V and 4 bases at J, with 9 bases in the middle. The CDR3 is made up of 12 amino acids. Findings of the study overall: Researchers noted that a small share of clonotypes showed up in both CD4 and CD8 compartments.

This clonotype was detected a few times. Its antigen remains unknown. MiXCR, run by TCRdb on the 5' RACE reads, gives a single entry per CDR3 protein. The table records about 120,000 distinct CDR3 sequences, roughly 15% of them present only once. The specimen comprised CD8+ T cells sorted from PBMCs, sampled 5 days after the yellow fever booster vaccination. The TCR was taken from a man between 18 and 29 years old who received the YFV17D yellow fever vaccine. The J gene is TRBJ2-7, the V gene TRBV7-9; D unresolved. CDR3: CASSPLNYEQYF. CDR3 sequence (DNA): TGTGCCAGCAGCCCCCTCAATTACGAGCAGTACTTC.